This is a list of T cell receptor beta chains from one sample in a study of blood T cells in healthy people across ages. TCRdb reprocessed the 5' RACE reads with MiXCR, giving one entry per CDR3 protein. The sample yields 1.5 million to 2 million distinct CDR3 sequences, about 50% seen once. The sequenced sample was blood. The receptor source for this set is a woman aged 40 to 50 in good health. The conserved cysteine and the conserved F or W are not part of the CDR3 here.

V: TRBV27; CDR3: ASSSQPTALAGGTIAKNIQY
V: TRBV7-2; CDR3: ASSLVRASIYNEQF
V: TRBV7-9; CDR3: ASSFYGQPTNYGYT
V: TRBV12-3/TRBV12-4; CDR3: ASSPTSGIADTQY
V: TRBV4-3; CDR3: ASGQDRTDNYEQY
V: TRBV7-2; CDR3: ASSLVVQGGNQPQH
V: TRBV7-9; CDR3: ASSLYKDTEKLF
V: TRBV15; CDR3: AASQGQSETQY
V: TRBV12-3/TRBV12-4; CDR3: ASSPLGRGSYEQF
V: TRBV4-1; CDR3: ASSRIAGGDTQY
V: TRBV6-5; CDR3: ASSHGGDETQY
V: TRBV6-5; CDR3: ASSFEPDRGDYNEQF
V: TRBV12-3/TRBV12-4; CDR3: ASTLTTRKF
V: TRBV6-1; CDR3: ASSEARGQPQH
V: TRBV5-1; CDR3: ASSLVGDRQETQY
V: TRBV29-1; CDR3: SVGQGVGNEQF
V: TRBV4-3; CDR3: ASSQDQFDPSSYNEQF